These 5 T cell receptor beta chains were sequenced from one sample in a study of monozygotic twins with inflammatory bowel disease. After re-calling the 5' RACE reads, TCRdb lists one entry per CDR3 protein, DNA absent. In total, the table holds about 160,000 distinct CDR3 sequences. The sample taken for sequencing was blood. These receptor sequences come from a human donor with ulcerative colitis or Crohn's disease, or a healthy co-twin of an affected twin (not recorded which).

The V gene is TRBV28, the J gene TRBJ1-6. The germline V gene has CDR1 MDHEN and CDR2 SYDVKM. The CDR3 contains 12 residues. CDR3 in amino acids: CASSLWGSPLHF.

This chain joins TRBV27 and TRBJ2-1; the TRBD2 assignment by TCRdb is unverifiable without DNA. CDR3 length: 14 residues. The germline V gene has CDR1 MNHEY and CDR2 SMNVEV (reference sequence). CDR3 loop: CASIGAGRYNEQFF.

The chain couples TRBV7-9 to TRBJ2-3; TCRdb outputs TRBD1, but without DNA this stays unchecked. The CDR3 loop spans 14 amino acids. Germline V gives CDR1 SEHNR, CDR2 FQNEAQ (reference sequence). Here the CDR3 reads CASSRRGAEDTQYF.

The gene calls are TRBV28 and TRBJ2-7; TCRdb lists TRBD1, though no DNA is available to test this call. The CDR3 runs 14 residues. The V gene's germline CDR1 is MDHEN and CDR2 SYDVKM. CDR3 loop: CASSRDRGLREQYF. Complete variable domain (other parts from reference TRBV28 and TRBJ2-7): DVKVTQSSRYLVKRTGEKVFLECVQDMDHENMFWYRQDPGLGLRLIYFSYDVKMKEKGDIPEGYSVSREKKERFSLILESASTNQTSMYLCASSRDRGLREQYFGPGTRLTVT.

The chain links TRBV24-1 to TRBJ2-5; without DNA, the TCRdb call of TRBD2 cannot be checked. The CDR3 runs 15 residues. CDR1 is KGHDR, CDR2 SFDVKD, per germline. CDR3 in amino acids: CATSDGELAEETQYF.